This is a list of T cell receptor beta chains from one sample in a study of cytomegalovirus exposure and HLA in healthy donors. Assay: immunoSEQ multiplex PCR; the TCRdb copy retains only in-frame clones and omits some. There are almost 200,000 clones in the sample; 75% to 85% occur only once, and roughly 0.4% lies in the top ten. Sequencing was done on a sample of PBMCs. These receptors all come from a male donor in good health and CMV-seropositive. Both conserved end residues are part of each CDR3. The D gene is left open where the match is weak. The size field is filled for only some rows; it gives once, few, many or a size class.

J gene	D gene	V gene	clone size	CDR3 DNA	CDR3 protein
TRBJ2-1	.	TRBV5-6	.	TGTGCCAGCAGCTTGGGGCTTAGCGGAAGCTCCTACAATGAGCAGTTCTTC	CASSLGLSGSSYNEQFF
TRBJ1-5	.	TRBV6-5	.	TGTGCCAGCAGTCCTACAGGGATCAATCAGCCCCAGCATTTT	CASSPTGINQPQHF
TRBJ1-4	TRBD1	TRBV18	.	TGTGCCAGCTCATCTCGGACAGGGGGCAATGAAAAACTGTTTTTT	CASSSRTGGNEKLFF
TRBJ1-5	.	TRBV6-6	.	TGTGCCAGCAGTTTCCAATTTGAGGGTAGCAATCAGCCCCAGCATTTT	CASSFQFEGSNQPQHF
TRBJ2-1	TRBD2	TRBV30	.	TGTGCCTGGAGGGCCCTAGCGGGAGCGGGGAATGAGCAGTTCTTC	CAWRALAGAGNEQFF
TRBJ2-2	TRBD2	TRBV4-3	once	TGCGCCAGCAGCCAAGATCTCGCCGCGGGGGGATTAACCGGGGAGCTGTTTTTT	CASSQDLAAGGLTGELFF
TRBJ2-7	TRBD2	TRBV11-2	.	TGTGCCAGCAGCTGGTCGGCTAGCGGGGTTAGTTCCTACGAGCAGTACTTC	CASSWSASGVSSYEQYF
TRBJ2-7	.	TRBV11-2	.	TGTGCCAGCAGCTTGGGCAGTACCTACGAGCAGTACTTC	CASSLGSTYEQYF
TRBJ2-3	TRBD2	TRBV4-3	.	TGCGCCAGCAGCCAAGACGGGGGGTGGGGCTCGCAGTATTTT	CASSQDGGWGSQYF
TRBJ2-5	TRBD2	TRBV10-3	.	TGTGCCATCGGAAGCGGGGTCCAAGAGACCCAGTACTTC	CAIGSGVQETQYF
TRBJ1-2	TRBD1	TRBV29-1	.	TGCAGCGACCGAGGGGGCGCGGGGTATGGCTACACCTTC	CSDRGGAGYGYTF
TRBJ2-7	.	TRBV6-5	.	TGTGCCAGCGACTCACGGGCGGGCGAGCAGTACTTC	CASDSRAGEQYF
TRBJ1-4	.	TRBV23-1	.	TGCGCCTCCCAACGGGATGGAACTAATGAAAAACTGTTTTTT	CASQRDGTNEKLFF
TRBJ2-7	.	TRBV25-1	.	TGTGCCAGCAGTGAATATGGGGGCTTGAACGAGCAGTACTTC	CASSEYGGLNEQYF
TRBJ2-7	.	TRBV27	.	TGTGCCAGCAGTTTATCGAGGCAGTACGAGCAGTACTTC	CASSLSRQYEQYF
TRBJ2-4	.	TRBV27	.	TGTGCCAGCAGTGAGAACAGGGGACTAGGGTTCGAATACTTC	CASSENRGLGFEYF
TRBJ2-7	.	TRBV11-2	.	TGTGCCAGCAGCTTCTCTGTCCGGGACACTTCAGACGAGCAGTACTTC	CASSFSVRDTSDEQYF
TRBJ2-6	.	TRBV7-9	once	TGTGCCAGCAGCCCTACCCGGACCCCCGTAGGCTCTGGGGCCAACGGCCTGACTTTC	CASSPTRTPVGSGANGLTF
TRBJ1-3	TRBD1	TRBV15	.	TGTGCCACCAGCTTGGACAGGGGAACTGGAAACACCATATATTTT	CATSLDRGTGNTIYF
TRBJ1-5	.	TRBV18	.	TGTGCCAGCTCACCCGGGGGGGGGCAGAAGCCCCAGCATTTT	CASSPGGGQKPQHF
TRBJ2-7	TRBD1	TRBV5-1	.	TGCGCCAGCAGCTTGGCCGGGACAGCCGAGCAGTACTTC	CASSLAGTAEQYF
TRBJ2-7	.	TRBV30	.	TGTGCCTGGAGTGTTGGAGTTGGCGAGCAGTACTTC	CAWSVGVGEQYF
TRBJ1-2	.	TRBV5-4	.	TGTGCCAGCAGCGGGGCCCTGGTGTCTGGCTACACCTTC	CASSGALVSGYTF
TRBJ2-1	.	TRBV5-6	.	TGTGCCAGCAGCGTCACTAGTCAATCGCAGTTCTTC	CASSVTSQSQFF
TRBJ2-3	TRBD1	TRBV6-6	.	TGTGCCAGCAGTAAACAGGGGGATACGCAGTATTTT	CASSKQGDTQYF
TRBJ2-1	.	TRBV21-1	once	TGTGCCAGCAAGAACCCGACTAGCGGGAGGGCCGGGTCTCTTAATGAGCAGTTCTTC	CASKNPTSGRAGSLNEQFF
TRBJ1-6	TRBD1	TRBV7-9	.	TGTGCCAGCAGCTTGGGGCAGGGGGCTGTCAATTCACCCCTCCACTTT	CASSLGQGAVNSPLHF
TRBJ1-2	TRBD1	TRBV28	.	TGTGCCAGCAGCGACAGGGAGTCTGGCTACACCTTC	CASSDRESGYTF
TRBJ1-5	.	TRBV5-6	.	TGTGCCAGCAGCCCCGGACTGATTAATCAGCCCCAGCATTTT	CASSPGLINQPQHF
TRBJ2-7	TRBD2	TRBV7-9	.	TGTGCCAGCAGCTTAGTAGGGGGACTAGATGAGCAGTACTTC	CASSLVGGLDEQYF
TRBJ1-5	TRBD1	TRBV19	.	TGTGCCAGTAGTATAGTCAGGGGGATCAATCAGCCCCAGCATTTT	CASSIVRGINQPQHF
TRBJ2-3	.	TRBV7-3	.	TGTGCCAGCAGCTTAAACAGAGCTAGCACAGATACGCAGTATTTT	CASSLNRASTDTQYF
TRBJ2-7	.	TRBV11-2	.	TGTGCCAGCAGCTTACAGGGGGAGCAGTACTTC	CASSLQGEQYF
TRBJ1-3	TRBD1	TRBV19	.	TGTGCCAGTACCACCCCGGTGGGCAGGGGGTTTCTCTCTGGAAACACCATATATTTT	CASTTPVGRGFLSGNTIYF
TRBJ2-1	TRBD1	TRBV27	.	TGTGCCAGCAGCGCCGGGACAGGGGAGATCAATGAGCAGTTCTTC	CASSAGTGEINEQFF
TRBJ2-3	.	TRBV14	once	TGTGCCAGCAGCCAAGTCCCGGCAGATACGCAGTATTTT	CASSQVPADTQYF
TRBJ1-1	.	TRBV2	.	TGTGCCAGCAGTGAATTGAGAGAGGGTGAAGCTTTCTTT	CASSELREGEAFF
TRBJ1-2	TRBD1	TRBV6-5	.	TGTGCCAGCAGAGGAGACAGGGGGCACTATGGCTACACCTTC	CASRGDRGHYGYTF
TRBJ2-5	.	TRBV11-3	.	TGTGCCAGCAGCTTTGGAGGGGATCAAGAGACCCAGTACTTC	CASSFGGDQETQYF
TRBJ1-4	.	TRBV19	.	TGTGCCAGTAGTCCACTGACAGTCTCTAATGAAAAACTGTTTTTT	CASSPLTVSNEKLFF
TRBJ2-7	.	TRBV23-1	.	TGCGCCAGCAGTCGCCTTAACCGGGACAAGGCCTACGAGCAGTACTTC	CASSRLNRDKAYEQYF
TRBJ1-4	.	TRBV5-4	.	TGTGCCACTACACAGGGTCAAAGTGAAAAACTGTTTTTT	CATTQGQSEKLFF
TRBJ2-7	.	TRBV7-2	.	TGTGCCAGCAGCTTAGGCGGGGCCCCCTACGAGCAGTACTTC	CASSLGGAPYEQYF
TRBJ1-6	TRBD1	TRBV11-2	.	TGTGCCAGCAGCTTAATGGGACAGATGACGTCCCTCCACTTT	CASSLMGQMTSLHF
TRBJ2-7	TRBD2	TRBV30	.	TGTGCCTGGAGTCCCCAGACTATACAGCGGGGCCCCTACGAGCAGTACTTC	CAWSPQTIQRGPYEQYF
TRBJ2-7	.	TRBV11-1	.	TGTGCCAGCAGCCAATTAACAGGGTTTCTCTCCTACGAGCAGTACTTC	CASSQLTGFLSYEQYF